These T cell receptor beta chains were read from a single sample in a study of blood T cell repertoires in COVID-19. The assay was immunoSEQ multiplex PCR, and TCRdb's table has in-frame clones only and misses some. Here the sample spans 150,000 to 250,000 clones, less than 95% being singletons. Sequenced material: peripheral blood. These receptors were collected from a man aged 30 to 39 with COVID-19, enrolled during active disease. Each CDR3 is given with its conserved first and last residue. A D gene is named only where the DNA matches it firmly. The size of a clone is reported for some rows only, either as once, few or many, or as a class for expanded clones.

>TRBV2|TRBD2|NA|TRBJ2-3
CASSAPGGAGDTQYF
TGTGCCAGCAGTGCGCCCGGGGGGGCGGGGGATACGCAGTATTTT
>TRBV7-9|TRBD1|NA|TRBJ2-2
CASSQWKSGTGLNTGELFF
TGTGCCAGCAGCCAGTGGAAAAGCGGGACAGGGTTAAACACCGGGGAGCTGTTTTTT
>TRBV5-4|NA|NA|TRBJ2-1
CASSFQAGSYNEQFF
TGTGCCAGCAGCTTTCAAGCAGGCTCCTACAATGAGCAGTTCTTC
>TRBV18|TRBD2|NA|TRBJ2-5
CASSPLWEGETQYF
TGTGCCAGCTCACCCCTATGGGAGGGAGAGACCCAGTACTTC
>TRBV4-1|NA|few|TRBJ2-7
CASSQVWRTYEQYF
TGCGCCAGCAGCCAAGTCTGGAGAACCTACGAGCAGTACTTC
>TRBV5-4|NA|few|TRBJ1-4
CASSLGSGATNEKLFF
TGTGCCAGCAGCTTGGGGTCCGGAGCAACTAATGAAAAACTGTTTTTT
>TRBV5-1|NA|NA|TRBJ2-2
CASSLGAGLNTGELFF
TGCGCCAGCAGCTTGGGTGCGGGGTTAAACACCGGGGAGCTGTTTTTT
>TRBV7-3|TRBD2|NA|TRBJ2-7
CASSPGGTSGGLPYEQYF
TGTGCCAGCAGCCCCGGGGGGACTAGCGGGGGACTTCCCTACGAGCAGTACTTC
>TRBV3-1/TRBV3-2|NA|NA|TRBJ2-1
CASSPNLDSYNEQFF
TGTGCCAGCAGCCCGAACCTAGACTCCTACAATGAGCAGTTCTTC
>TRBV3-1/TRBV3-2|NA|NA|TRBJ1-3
CASSRWGTGGNTIYF
TGTGCCAGCAGCCGGTGGGGGACTGGTGGAAACACCATATATTTT
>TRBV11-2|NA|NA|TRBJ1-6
CASSLGGGGPLHF
TGTGCCAGCAGCTTAGGCGGGGGAGGGCCCCTCCACTTT
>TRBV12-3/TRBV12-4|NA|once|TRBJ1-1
CASSSEVEAFF
TGTGCCAGCAGTTCAGAGGTTGAAGCTTTCTTT
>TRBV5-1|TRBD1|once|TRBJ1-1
CASRQNIQGAGGTEAFF
TGCGCCAGCAGACAAAATATACAGGGGGCCGGAGGCACTGAAGCTTTCTTT
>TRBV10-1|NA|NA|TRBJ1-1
CASSGDPGTEAFF
TGCGCCAGCAGTGGTGACCCGGGCACTGAAGCTTTCTTT
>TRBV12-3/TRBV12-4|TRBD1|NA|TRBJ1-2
CASSSGTGSYTF
TGTGCCAGCAGTTCCGGGACAGGGTCGTACACCTTC
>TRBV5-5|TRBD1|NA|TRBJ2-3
CASSQTGNTDTQYF
TGTGCCAGCAGCCAGACAGGGAACACAGATACGCAGTATTTT
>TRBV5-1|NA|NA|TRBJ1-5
CASSLLGDNQPQHF
TGCGCCAGCAGCTTGCTGGGCGACAATCAGCCCCAGCATTTT
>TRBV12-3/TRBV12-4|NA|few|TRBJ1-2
CASSFNQGHGYTF
TGTGCCAGCAGTTTCAACCAGGGCCATGGCTACACCTTC
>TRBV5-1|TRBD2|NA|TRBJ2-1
CASSPPGGGYNEQFF
TGCGCCAGCAGCCCCCCGGGAGGGGGATACAATGAGCAGTTCTTC
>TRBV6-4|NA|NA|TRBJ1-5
CASKETEYSNQPQHF
TGTGCCAGCAAGGAAACAGAATATAGCAATCAGCCCCAGCATTTT
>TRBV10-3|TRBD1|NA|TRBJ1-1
CAISLTGVLNTEAFF
TGTGCCATCAGTTTAACAGGGGTTTTGAACACTGAAGCTTTCTTT
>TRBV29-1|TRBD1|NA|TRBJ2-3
CSVDWLGQGGADTQYF
TGCAGCGTTGATTGGTTGGGACAGGGGGGTGCAGATACGCAGTATTTT
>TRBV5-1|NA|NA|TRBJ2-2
CASSPGHPNTGELFF
TGCGCCAGCAGCCCGGGACACCCGAACACCGGGGAGCTGTTTTTT
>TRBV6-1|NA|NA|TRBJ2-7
CASSDFPRYEQYF
TGTGCCAGCAGTGATTTTCCCAGATACGAGCAGTACTTC
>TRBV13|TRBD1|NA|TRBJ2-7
CASSYGQGYEQYF
TGTGCCAGCAGCTATGGACAGGGCTACGAGCAGTACTTC
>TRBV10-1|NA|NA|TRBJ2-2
CASSEGDTNTGELFF
TGCGCCAGCAGTGAAGGGGACACGAACACCGGGGAGCTGTTTTTT
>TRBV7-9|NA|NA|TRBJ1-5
CASSGAGSPPQPQHF
TGTGCCAGCAGCGGCGCGGGATCCCCCCCCCAGCCCCAGCATTTT
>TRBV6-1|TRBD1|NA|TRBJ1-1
CASRLKDRGGAEAFF
TGTGCCAGCAGACTGAAGGACAGGGGTGGTGCTGAAGCTTTCTTT
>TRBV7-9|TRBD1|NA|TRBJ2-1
CASSLGQGNNEQFF
TGTGCCAGCAGCTTAGGACAGGGCAACAATGAGCAGTTCTTC
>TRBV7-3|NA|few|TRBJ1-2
CASSPTGIRGYTF
TGTGCCAGCAGCCCAACAGGGATCCGTGGCTACACCTTC
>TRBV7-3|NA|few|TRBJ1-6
CASSLTPPSSYNSPLHF
TGTGCCAGCAGCTTAACCCCACCGAGCTCCTATAATTCACCCCTCCACTTT
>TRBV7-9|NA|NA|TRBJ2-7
CASSLSREAFYEQYF
TGTGCCAGCAGCTTATCGAGGGAGGCATTCTACGAGCAGTACTTC
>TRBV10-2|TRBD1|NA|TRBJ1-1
CATRQGGGMNTEAFF
TGCGCCACCCGACAGGGTGGAGGGATGAACACTGAAGCTTTCTTT
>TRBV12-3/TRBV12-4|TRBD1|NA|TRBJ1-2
CASSFGTAGGYTF
TGTGCCAGCAGTTTTGGGACAGCGGGTGGCTACACCTTC
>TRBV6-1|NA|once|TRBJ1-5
CASSEYGRGDQPQHF
TGTGCCAGCAGTGAATATGGCAGGGGAGATCAGCCCCAGCATTTT
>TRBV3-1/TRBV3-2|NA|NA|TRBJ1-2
CASSQAVNYGYTF
TGTGCCAGCAGCCAAGCAGTAAACTATGGCTACACCTTC
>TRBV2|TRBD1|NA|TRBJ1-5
CASKETGYQPQHF
TGTGCCAGCAAGGAGACAGGGTATCAGCCCCAGCATTTT
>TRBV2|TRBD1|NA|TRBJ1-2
CASSEADRGIDGYTF
TGTGCCAGCAGTGAAGCCGACAGGGGGATCGATGGCTACACCTTC
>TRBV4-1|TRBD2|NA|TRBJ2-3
CASSQRAGGRTDTQYF
TGCGCCAGCAGCCAGAGAGCGGGGGGGAGGACAGATACGCAGTATTTT
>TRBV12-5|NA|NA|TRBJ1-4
CASGLSKRGNEKLFF
TGTGCTAGTGGTTTGTCTAAACGGGGGAATGAAAAACTGTTTTTT
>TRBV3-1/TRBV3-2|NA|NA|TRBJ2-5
CASSPDYLETQYF
TGTGCCAGCAGCCCGGACTATTTGGAGACCCAGTACTTC